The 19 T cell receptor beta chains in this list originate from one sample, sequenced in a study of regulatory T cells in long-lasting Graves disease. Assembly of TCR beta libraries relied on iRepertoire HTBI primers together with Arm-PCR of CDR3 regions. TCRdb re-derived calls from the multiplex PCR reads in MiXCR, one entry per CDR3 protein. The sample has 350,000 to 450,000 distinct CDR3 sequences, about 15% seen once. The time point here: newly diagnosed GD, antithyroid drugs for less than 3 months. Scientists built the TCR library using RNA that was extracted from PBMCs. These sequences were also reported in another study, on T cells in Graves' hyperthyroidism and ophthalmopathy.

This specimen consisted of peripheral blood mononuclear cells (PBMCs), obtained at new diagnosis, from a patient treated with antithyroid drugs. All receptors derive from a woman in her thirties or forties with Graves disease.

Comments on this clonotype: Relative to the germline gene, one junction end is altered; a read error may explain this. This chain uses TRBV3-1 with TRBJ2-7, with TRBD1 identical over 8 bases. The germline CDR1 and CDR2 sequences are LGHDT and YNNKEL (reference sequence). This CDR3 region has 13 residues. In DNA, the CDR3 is TGTGCCAGCAGCCAAGGTATACGCAGGGGGCATCACTTC. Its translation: CASSQGIRRGHHF.

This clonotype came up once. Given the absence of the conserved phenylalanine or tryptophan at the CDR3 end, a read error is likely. The CDR3 protein is CSARAPQRGPPETQYL. CDR3 DNA: TGCAGTGCTAGAGCCCCCCAGCGGGGCCCCCCGGAGACCCAGTACCTC. The V call is TRBV20-1, the J call TRBJ2-5, with 7 bases that match TRBD2. V shed 1 base and J 5 bases; nucleotides not matched to a gene: 13. The CDR3 totals 16 residues. Germline V gene lookup returns CDR1 DFQATT and CDR2 SNEGSKA (reference sequence).

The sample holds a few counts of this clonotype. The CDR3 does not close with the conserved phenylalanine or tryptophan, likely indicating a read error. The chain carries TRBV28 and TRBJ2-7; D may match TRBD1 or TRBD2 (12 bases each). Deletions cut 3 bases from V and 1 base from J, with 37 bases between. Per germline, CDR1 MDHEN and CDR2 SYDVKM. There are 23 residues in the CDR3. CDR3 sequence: CASSFNRDRGRLLAGGISYEQYL. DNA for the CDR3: TGTGCCAGCAGTTTCAACCGGGACAGGGGGCGATTGCTAGCGGGAGGGATATCCTACGAGCAGTACCTC.

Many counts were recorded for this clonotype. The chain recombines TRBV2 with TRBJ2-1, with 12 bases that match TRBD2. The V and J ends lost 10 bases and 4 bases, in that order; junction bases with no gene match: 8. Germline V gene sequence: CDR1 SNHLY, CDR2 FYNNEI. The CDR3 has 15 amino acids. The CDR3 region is CAILWTSGKYNEQFF. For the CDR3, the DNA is TGTGCCATCCTCTGGACTAGCGGGAAATACAATGAGCAGTTCTTC.

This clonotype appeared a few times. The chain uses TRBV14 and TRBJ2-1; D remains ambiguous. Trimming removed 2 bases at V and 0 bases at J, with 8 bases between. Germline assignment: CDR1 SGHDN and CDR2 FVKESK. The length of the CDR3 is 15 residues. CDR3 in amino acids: CASSQTQSSYNEQFF. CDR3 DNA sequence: TGTGCCAGCAGCCAAACCCAGAGCTCCTACAATGAGCAGTTCTTC. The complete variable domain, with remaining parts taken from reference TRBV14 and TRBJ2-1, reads EAGVTQFPSHSVIEKGQTVTLRCDPISGHDNLYWYRRVMGKEIKFLLHFVKESKQDESGMPNNRFLAERTGGTYSTLKVQPAELEDSGVYFCASSQTQSSYNEQFFGPGTRLTVL.

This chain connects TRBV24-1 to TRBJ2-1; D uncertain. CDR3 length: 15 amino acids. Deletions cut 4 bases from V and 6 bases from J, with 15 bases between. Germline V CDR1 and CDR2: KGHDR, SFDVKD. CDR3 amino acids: CATSEGPSNVNEQFF. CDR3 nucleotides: TGTGCCACCAGTGAAGGCCCCTCCAATGTCAATGAGCAGTTCTTC.

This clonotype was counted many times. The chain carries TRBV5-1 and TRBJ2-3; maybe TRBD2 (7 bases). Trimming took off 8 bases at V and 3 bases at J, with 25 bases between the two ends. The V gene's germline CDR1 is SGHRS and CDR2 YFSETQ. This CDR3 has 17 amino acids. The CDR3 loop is CASTPRTAGRGTDTQYF. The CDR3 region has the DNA TGCGCCAGTACCCCAAGGACAGCGGGAAGGGGTACAGATACGCAGTATTTT.

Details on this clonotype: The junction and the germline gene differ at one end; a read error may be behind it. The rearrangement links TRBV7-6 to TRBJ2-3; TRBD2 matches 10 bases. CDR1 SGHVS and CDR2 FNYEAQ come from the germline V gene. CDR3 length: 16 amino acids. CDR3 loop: CASSNPEREGRETEYF. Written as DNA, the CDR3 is TGTGCCAGCAGCAACCCGGAGCGGGAGGGTCGGGAGACCGAGTACTTC.

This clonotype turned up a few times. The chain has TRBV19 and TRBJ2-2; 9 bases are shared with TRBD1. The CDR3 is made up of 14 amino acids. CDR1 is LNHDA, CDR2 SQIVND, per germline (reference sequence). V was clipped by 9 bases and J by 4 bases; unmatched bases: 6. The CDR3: CASWGQGATGELFF. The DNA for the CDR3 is TGTGCCAGCTGGGGACAGGGTGCCACCGGGGAGCTGTTTTTT.

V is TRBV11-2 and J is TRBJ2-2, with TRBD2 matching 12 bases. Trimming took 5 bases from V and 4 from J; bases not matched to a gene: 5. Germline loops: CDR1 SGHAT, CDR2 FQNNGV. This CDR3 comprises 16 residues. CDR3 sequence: CASSPRTSGVTGELFF. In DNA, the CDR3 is TGTGCCAGCAGCCCCAGGACTAGCGGGGTCACCGGGGAGCTGTTTTTT.

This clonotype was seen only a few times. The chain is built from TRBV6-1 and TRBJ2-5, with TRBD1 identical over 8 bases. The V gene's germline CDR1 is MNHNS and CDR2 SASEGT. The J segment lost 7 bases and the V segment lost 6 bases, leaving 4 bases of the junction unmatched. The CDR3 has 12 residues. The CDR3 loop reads CASSGQGWTQYF. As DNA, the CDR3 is TGTGCCAGCAGCGGACAGGGTTGGACCCAGTACTTC.

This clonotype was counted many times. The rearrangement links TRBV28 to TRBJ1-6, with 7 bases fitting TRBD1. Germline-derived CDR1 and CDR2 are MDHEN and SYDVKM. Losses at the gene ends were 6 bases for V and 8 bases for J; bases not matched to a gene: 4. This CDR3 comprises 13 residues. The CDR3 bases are TGTGCCAGCAGAGACAGGGTCTATTCACCCCTCCACTTT. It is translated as CASRDRVYSPLHF. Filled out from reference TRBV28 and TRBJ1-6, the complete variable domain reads DVKVTQSSRYLVKRTGEKVFLECVQDMDHENMFWYRQDPGLGLRLIYFSYDVKMKEKGDIPEGYSVSREKKERFSLILESASTNQTSMYLCASRDRVYSPLHFGNGTRLTVT.

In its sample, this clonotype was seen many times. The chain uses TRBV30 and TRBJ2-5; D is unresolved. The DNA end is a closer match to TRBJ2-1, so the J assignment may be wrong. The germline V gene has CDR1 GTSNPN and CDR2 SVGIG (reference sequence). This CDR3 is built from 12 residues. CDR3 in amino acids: CAWADPYNEQFF. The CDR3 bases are TGTGCCTGGGCTGACCCTTACAATGAGCAGTTCTTC.

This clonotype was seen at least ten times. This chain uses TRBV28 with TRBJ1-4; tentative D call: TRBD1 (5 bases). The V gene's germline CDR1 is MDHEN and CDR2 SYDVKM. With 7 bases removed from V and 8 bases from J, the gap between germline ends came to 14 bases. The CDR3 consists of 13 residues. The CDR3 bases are TGTGCCAGCAATGGAGGGGATCGGGAAAAACTGTTTTTT. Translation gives CASNGGDREKLFF. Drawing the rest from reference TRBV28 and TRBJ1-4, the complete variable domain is DVKVTQSSRYLVKRTGEKVFLECVQDMDHENMFWYRQDPGLGLRLIYFSYDVKMKEKGDIPEGYSVSREKKERFSLILESASTNQTSMYLCASNGGDREKLFFGSGTQLSVL.

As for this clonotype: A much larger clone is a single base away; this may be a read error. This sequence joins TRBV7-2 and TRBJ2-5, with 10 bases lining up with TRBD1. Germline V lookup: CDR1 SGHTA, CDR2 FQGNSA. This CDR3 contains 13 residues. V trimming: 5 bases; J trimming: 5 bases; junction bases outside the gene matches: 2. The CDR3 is CASSMGQGETQYF. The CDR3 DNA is TGTGCCAGCAGCATGGGACAGGGGGAGACCCAGTACTTC. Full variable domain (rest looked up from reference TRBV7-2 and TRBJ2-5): GAGVSQSPSNKVTEKGKDVELRCDPISGHTALYWYRQSLGQGLEFLIYFQGNSAPDKSGLPSDRFSAERTGGSVSTLTIQRTQQEDSAVYLCASSMGQGETQYFGPGTRLLVL.

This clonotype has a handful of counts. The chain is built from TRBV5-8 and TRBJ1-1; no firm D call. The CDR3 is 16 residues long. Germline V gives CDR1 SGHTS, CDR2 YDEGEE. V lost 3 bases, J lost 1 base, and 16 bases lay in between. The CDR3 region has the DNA TGTGCCAGCAGCTGGACCGGAGCAAATCCGAACACTGAAGCTTTCTTT. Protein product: CASSWTGANPNTEAFF.

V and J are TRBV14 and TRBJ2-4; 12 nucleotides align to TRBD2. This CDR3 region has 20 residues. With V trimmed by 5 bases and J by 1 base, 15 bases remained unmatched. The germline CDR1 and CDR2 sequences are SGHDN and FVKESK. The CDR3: CASSTSLRLAGAPAKNIQYF. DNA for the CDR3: TGTGCCAGCAGCACCAGCCTGCGACTAGCGGGAGCCCCTGCCAAAAACATTCAGTACTTC.

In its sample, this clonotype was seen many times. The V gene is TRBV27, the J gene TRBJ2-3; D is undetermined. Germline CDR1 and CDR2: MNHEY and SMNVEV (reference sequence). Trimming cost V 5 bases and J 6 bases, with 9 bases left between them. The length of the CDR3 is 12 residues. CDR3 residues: CASSRTRDTQYF. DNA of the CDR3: TGTGCCAGCAGTCGGACGAGGGATACGCAGTATTTT.

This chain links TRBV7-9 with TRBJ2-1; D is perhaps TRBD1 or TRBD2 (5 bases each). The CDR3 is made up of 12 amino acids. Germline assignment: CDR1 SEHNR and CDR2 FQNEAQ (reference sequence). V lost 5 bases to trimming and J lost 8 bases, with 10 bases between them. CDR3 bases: TGTGCCAGCAGCCGGGACCGCGATGAGCAGTTCTTC. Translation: CASSRDRDEQFF.